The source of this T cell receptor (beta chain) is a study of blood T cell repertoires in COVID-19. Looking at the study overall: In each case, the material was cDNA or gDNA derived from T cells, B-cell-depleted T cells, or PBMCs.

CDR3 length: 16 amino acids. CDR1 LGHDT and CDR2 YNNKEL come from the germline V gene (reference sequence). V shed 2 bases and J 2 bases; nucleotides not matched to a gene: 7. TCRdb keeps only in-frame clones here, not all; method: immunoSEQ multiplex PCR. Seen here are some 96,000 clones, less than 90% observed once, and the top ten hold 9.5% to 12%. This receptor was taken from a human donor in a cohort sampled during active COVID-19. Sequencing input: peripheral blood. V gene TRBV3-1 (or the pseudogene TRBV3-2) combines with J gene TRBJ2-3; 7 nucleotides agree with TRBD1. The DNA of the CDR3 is TGTGCCAGCAGCCAATCTGGGACAGTCATCACAGATACGCAGTATTTT. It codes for CASSQSGTVITDTQYF.